What follows is one T cell receptor (beta chain) and its context. V was trimmed by 4 bases and J by 0 bases, leaving 10 bases between them. Germline CDR1 and CDR2: MNHEY and SMNVEV (reference sequence). The CDR3 consists of 16 residues. Both iRepertoire HTBI primers and Arm-PCR of CDR3 regions were used to build the TCR beta libraries. TCRdb reprocessed the multiplex PCR reads with MiXCR, giving one entry per CDR3 protein. The data show about 450,000 distinct CDR3 sequences, with about 14% seen just once and approximately 15% held by the top ten. This specimen comes from a study of regulatory T cells in long-lasting Graves disease. Time point given: newly diagnosed GD, antithyroid drugs for less than 3 months. Construction of the TCR library relied on RNA isolated from PBMCs. EDTA tubes held 9 to 10 milliliters of peripheral blood from each patient. These data also featured in a second study, about T cells in Graves' hyperthyroidism and ophthalmopathy. According to that study: Diagnoses were made from clinical symptoms, serum measures (thyroxine and TRAb), thyroid ultrasound and orbital computed tomography.

This TCR derives from a woman aged 45-65 years with Graves disease. Source: peripheral blood mononuclear cells (PBMCs), taken at new diagnosis, from a patient treated with antithyroid drugs. The J gene is TRBJ1-6, the V gene TRBV27; the D is unclear. CDR3 region: CASSSIVSSYNSPLHF. The DNA of the CDR3 is TGTGCCAGCAGTTCTATTGTTAGCTCCTATAATTCACCCCTCCACTTT.